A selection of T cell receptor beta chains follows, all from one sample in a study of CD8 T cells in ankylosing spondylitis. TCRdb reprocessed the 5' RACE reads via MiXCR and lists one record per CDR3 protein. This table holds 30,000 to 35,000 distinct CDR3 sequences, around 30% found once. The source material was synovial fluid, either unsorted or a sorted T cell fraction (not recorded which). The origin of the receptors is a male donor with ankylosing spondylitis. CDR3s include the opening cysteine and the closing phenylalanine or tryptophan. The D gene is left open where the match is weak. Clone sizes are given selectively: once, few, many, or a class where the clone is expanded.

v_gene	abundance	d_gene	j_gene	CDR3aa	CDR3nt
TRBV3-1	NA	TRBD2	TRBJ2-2	CASSKGEIGRASTGELFF	TGTGCCAGCAGCAAAGGAGAGATCGGGAGGGCCTCCACCGGGGAGCTGTTTTTT
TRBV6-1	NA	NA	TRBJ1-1	CASSITPGATEAFF	TGTGCCAGCAGCATCACGCCGGGGGCCACTGAAGCTTTCTTT
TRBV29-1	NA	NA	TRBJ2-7	CSATGNEYEQYF	TGCAGCGCTACAGGGAACGAGTACGAGCAGTACTTC
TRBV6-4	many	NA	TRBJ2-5	CASSAGEWETQYF	TGTGCCAGCAGCGCAGGGGAATGGGAGACCCAGTACTTC
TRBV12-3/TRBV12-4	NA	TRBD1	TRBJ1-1	CASRTGGTEAFF	TGTGCCAGCAGGACAGGGGGCACTGAAGCTTTCTTT
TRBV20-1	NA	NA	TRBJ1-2	CSAIGRWEGYTF	TGCAGTGCTATTGGCAGGTGGGAAGGCTACACCTTC
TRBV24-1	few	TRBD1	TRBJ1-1	CATSQGQGSSTEAFF	TGTGCCACCAGCCAAGGACAGGGTTCGAGCACTGAAGCTTTCTTT
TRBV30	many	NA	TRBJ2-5	CAWSVGGETQYF	TGTGCCTGGAGTGTAGGAGGGGAGACCCAGTACTTC
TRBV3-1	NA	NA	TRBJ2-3	CASSQYSTSGSSTDTQYF	TGTGCCAGCAGCCAATATTCTACTAGTGGTTCTAGCACAGATACGCAGTATTTT
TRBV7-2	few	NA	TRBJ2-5	CASSLGAGYQETQYF	TGTGCCAGCAGCCTGGGGGCGGGTTATCAAGAGACCCAGTACTTC
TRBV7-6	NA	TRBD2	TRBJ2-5	CASSFTAGEGETQYF	TGTGCCAGCAGCTTCACGGCGGGAGAGGGGGAGACCCAGTACTTC
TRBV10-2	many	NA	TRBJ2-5	CASSDAGEETQYF	TGCGCCAGCAGTGATGCAGGGGAAGAGACCCAGTACTTC
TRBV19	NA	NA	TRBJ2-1	CASSIGLVAAPLYNEQFF	TGTGCCAGTAGTATAGGTCTGGTAGCGGCGCCCCTCTACAATGAGCAGTTCTTC
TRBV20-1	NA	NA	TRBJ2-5	CSARDRRPDQETQYF	TGCAGTGCTAGAGATCGAAGGCCTGACCAAGAGACCCAGTACTTC
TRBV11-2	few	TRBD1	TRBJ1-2	CASSLTGEVNYGYTF	TGTGCCAGCAGCTTAACAGGGGAAGTAAACTATGGCTACACCTTC
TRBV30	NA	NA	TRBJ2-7	CAWSSQIGEFYEQYF	TGTGCCTGGAGTTCCCAAATCGGGGAGTTTTACGAGCAGTACTTC
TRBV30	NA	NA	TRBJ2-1	CAWSMVGGEQFF	TGTGCCTGGAGTATGGTAGGGGGGGAGCAGTTCTTC
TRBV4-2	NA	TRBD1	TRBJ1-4	CASSQDRGQGEKLFF	TGTGCCAGCAGCCAAGATCGGGGACAGGGTGAAAAACTGTTTTTT
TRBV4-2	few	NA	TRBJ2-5	CASSQPQDREETQYF	TGTGCCAGCAGCCAACCTCAGGACAGAGAAGAGACCCAGTACTTC
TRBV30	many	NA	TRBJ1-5	CAWTVRGQSNQPQHF	TGTGCCTGGACGGTCAGGGGTCAAAGCAATCAGCCCCAGCATTTT
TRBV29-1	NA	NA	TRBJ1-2	CSVELAGYDGYTF	TGCAGCGTTGAACTGGCAGGTTATGATGGCTACACCTTC
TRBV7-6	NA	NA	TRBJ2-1	CASSLDRSYNEQFF	TGTGCCAGCAGCTTAGACCGGTCCTACAATGAGCAGTTCTTC
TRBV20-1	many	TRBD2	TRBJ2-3	CSASPRETPDTQYF	TGCAGTGCTAGTCCGCGGGAGACCCCAGATACGCAGTATTTT
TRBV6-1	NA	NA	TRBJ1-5	CASSEGQVWGQPQHF	TGTGCCAGCAGTGAAGGACAGGTCTGGGGTCAGCCCCAGCATTTT
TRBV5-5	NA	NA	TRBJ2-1	CASSSLTRDNEQFF	TGTGCCAGCAGCTCACTTACACGGGACAATGAGCAGTTCTTC
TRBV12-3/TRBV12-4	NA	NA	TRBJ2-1	CASSFGYNEQFF	TGTGCCAGCAGTTTTGGTTACAATGAGCAGTTCTTC
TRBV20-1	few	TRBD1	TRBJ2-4	CSARTGGLYNIQYF	TGCAGTGCTAGGACAGGGGGCTTGTATAACATTCAGTACTTC
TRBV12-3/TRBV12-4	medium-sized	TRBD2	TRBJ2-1	CASSTGEGTTIYEQFF	TGTGCCAGCAGTACCGGGGAGGGTACGACGATCTATGAGCAGTTCTTC
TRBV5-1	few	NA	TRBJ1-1	CASSSTTGMNTEAFF	TGCGCCAGCAGCTCGACAACAGGAATGAACACTGAAGCTTTCTTT
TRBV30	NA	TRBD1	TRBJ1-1	CAWADRENTEAFF	TGTGCCTGGGCTGACAGGGAGAACACTGAAGCTTTCTTT
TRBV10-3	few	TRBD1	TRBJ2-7	CAISGGTAYEQYF	TGTGCCATCAGTGGGGGGACAGCCTACGAGCAGTACTTC
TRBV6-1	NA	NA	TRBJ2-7	CASSEDIGGFEQYF	TGTGCCAGCAGTGAGGATATTGGGGGTTTCGAGCAGTACTTC
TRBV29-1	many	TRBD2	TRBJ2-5	CSVVFFSGRSRETQYF	TGCAGCGTAGTTTTTTTTAGCGGGAGATCCCGAGAGACCCAGTACTTC
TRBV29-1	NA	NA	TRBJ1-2	CSVGSESYGYTF	TGCAGCGTTGGGTCGGAATCCTATGGCTACACCTTC
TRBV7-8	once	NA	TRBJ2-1	CASSLEGGPASTYNEQFF	TGTGCCAGCAGCTTAGAGGGGGGACCCGCCTCGACCTACAATGAGCAGTTCTTC
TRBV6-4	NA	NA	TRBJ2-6	CASSEGQVSGANVLTF	TGTGCCAGCAGTGAGGGGCAGGTCTCTGGGGCCAACGTCCTGACTTTC
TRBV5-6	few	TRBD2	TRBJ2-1	CASSLELAGGQMREQFF	TGTGCCAGCAGCTTGGAACTAGCGGGAGGGCAGATGCGCGAGCAGTTCTTC
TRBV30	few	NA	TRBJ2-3	CAWSLGSTDTQYF	TGTGCCTGGAGTCTGGGATCCACAGATACGCAGTATTTT
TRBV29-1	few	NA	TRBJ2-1	CSGASVVGEQFF	TGCAGCGGGGCTTCGGTAGTCGGTGAGCAGTTCTTC